This T cell receptor (beta chain) stems from a study of shared clonotypes between healthy human individuals. The germline V gene has CDR1 MDHEN and CDR2 SYDVKM. The CDR3 covers 15 residues. Between the trimmed V and J ends, which lost 3 bases and 4 bases, there was a span of 13 bases. Sequencing was performed with immunoSEQ multiplex PCR; in TCRdb, only in-frame clones are kept and a portion is missing. The sample holds roughly 1,000,000 clones, around three quarters seen once. The sequenced material came from memory CD4+ T cells from PBMCs. Documented subset: CD45RA-negative fraction. This sequence joins TRBV28 and TRBJ1-5; perhaps TRBD1 as D (5 bases). The receptor was isolated from a man aged 18 to 30 in good health. Some clones in this sample may be carry-over from other donors' samples. The CDR3 spells CASSFIREKNQPQHF. The CDR3, as DNA: TGTGCCAGCAGTTTTATCAGGGAGAAGAATCAGCCCCAGCATTTT. The entire variable domain, with the rest obtained from reference TRBV28 and TRBJ1-5, is as follows: DVKVTQSSRYLVKRTGEKVFLECVQDMDHENMFWYRQDPGLGLRLIYFSYDVKMKEKGDIPEGYSVSREKKERFSLILESASTNQTSMYLCASSFIREKNQPQHFGDGTRLSIL.